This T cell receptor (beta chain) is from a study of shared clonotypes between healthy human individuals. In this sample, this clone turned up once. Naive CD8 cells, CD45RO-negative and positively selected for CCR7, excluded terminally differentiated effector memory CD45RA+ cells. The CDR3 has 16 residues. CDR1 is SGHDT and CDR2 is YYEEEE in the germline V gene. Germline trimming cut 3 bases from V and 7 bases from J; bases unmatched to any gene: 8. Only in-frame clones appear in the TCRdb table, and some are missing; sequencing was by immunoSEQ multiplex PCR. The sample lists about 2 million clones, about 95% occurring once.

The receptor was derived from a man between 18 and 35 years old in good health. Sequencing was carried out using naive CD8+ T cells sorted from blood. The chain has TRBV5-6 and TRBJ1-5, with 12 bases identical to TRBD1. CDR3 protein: CASSSGTGGIVQPQHF. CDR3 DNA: TGTGCCAGCAGCTCAGGGACAGGGGGCATTGTGCAGCCCCAGCATTTT.